These 17 T cell receptor beta chains share one sample of origin, sequenced in a study of breast tumors, draining lymph nodes, adjacent tissues. MiXCR was run by TCRdb on the multiplex PCR reads, yielding one entry per CDR3 protein. The table shows tens of thousands of distinct CDR3 sequences, with 57% occurring only once. Sequencing was done on a sample of breast tumor tissue. These TCRs come from a female donor with breast cancer. Some clones in this sample may be carry-over from other donors' samples.

V usage is TRBV5-5 and J usage is TRBJ2-1; D is possibly TRBD1 or TRBD2 (6 bases each). Germline values: CDR1 SGHKS, CDR2 YYEKEE (reference sequence). CDR3 size: 17 residues. Trimming left V 6 bases short and J 5 bases short, with 24 bases between. The DNA of the CDR3 is TGTGCCAGCACTAATTACGGCACAGGGACTGATAACAATGAGCAGTTCTTC. This gives the protein CASTNYGTGTDNNEQFF.

This chain connects TRBV20-1 to TRBJ2-5, with D unresolved. There are 11 residues in the CDR3. The ends were cut back, 6 bases at V and 3 bases at J, with 8 bases in the middle. Per germline, CDR1 DFQATT and CDR2 SNEGSKA (reference sequence). CDR3 protein: CSAIVEETQYF. In nucleotides, the CDR3 is TGCAGTGCCATCGTCGAAGAGACCCAGTACTTC.

V and J are TRBV20-1 and TRBJ2-7; 8 nucleotides align to TRBD2. Germline CDR1 is DFQATT and CDR2 is SNEGSKA (reference sequence). CDR3 length: 14 residues. Trimming removed 6 bases from V and 1 base from J; junction bases left unmatched: 8. In nucleotides, the CDR3 is TGCAGTGCCAATGAAGCGGGAGATTCCTACGAGCAGTACTTC. It specifies CSANEAGDSYEQYF.

J is TRBJ2-7 and V is TRBV7-4; 9 bases align to TRBD1. Losses at the gene ends were 5 bases for V and 2 bases for J; bases not matched to a gene: 10. This CDR3 is built from 16 residues. Germline V gene data show CDR1 as SGHVT and CDR2 as SQSDAQ. CDR3 amino acids: CASSKDRGSWAYEQYF. Written as DNA, the CDR3 is TGTGCCAGCAGCAAGGACAGGGGCAGTTGGGCCTACGAGCAGTACTTC.

This clonotype was picked up many times. The J gene is TRBJ2-1, the V gene TRBV11-2, with TRBD2 identical over 10 bases. CDR1 and CDR2 from the germline V gene are SGHAT and FQNNGV. The CDR3 runs to 19 residues. J was trimmed by 0 bases and V by 5 bases; bases with no gene match: 13. The CDR3, as DNA: TGTGCCAGCAGCCCCCGGGCTAGCGGGAGTTCCTACTCCTACAATGAGCAGTTCTTC. This codes for CASSPRASGSSYSYNEQFF.

This clonotype showed up many times. V is TRBV20-1 and J is TRBJ2-1, with TRBD2 identical over 14 bases. Germline assignment: CDR1 DFQATT and CDR2 SNEGSKA (reference sequence). The CDR3 length is 16 residues. Trimming removed 5 bases from V and 7 bases from J; junction bases left unmatched: 10. Written as DNA, the CDR3 is TGCAGTGCTTACCCCGGGACTAGCGGGGGCCGTAATGAGCAGTTCTTC. Translating it yields CSAYPGTSGGRNEQFF.

The chain employs TRBV7-2 and TRBJ1-6; D may be TRBD1 (5 bases). V was shortened by 2 bases and J by 5 bases, with 13 bases between the two germline ends. CDR3 length equals 16 residues. CDR1 SGHTA and CDR2 FQGNSA come from the germline V gene. CDR3 nucleotide sequence: TGTGCCAGCAGCTTAACGGGGGGACGGGATAATTCACCCCTCCACTTT. It translates to CASSLTGGRDNSPLHF.

The rearrangement joins TRBV10-3 to TRBJ2-3; 12 positions match TRBD2. The V segment lost 8 bases and the J segment 2 bases; nucleotides outside the gene matches: 14. Germline lookup yields CDR1 ENHRY and CDR2 SYGVKD. The CDR3 consists of 18 residues. CDR3 region: CAIAFRLAGGPITDTQYF. The CDR3, as DNA: TGTGCCATCGCGTTTCGGCTAGCGGGGGGGCCGATCACAGATACGCAGTATTTT.

The genes are TRBV12-3 or TRBV12-4 and TRBJ2-7; D uncertain. Trimming removed 1 base from V and 3 bases from J, with 10 bases in between. The CDR3 consists of 14 residues. Here the CDR3 reads CASSLEARIYEQYF. In nucleotides, the CDR3 is TGTGCCAGCAGTTTAGAGGCCCGGATCTACGAGCAGTACTTC.

The chain joins TRBV5-1 to TRBJ1-5; TRBD1 agrees at 10 bases. CDR3 length: 16 residues. Germline loops: CDR1 SGHRS, CDR2 YFSETQ. V dropped 5 bases and J dropped 7; count of bases not matched to a gene: 12. The CDR3 sequence: CASSYGTGDGGQPQHF. Here the CDR3 DNA reads TGCGCCAGCAGTTACGGGACAGGGGATGGCGGACAGCCCCAGCATTTT. The whole variable domain, filled in from reference TRBV5-1 and TRBJ1-5, reads KAGVTQTPRYLIKTRGQQVTLSCSPISGHRSVSWYQQTPGQGLQFLFEYFSETQRNKGNFPGRFSGRQFSNSRSEMNVSTLELGDSALYLCASSYGTGDGGQPQHFGDGTRLSIL.

This clonotype has at least ten counts. This rearrangement joins TRBV2 to TRBJ2-1; D is possibly TRBD2 (7 bases). The CDR3 runs 14 residues. CDR1 SNHLY and CDR2 FYNNEI come from the germline V gene. V lost 2 bases, J lost 4 bases, and 9 bases lay in between. The CDR3 sequence: CASSEKGGYNEQFF. The DNA for the CDR3 is TGTGCCAGCAGTGAAAAGGGGGGGTACAATGAGCAGTTCTTC.

This clonotype is classed as medium-sized (0.01 to 0.1%). The V and J genes are TRBV20-1 and TRBJ2-7; D not resolved. From germline, CDR1 is DFQATT and CDR2 SNEGSKA (reference sequence). CDR3 length: 15 residues. V dropped 0 bases and J dropped 6 bases, with 18 bases sitting between them. In DNA, the CDR3 is TGCAGTGCTAGAGATACTCAGGAAGCTACGGGCGAGCAGTACTTC. Its protein product is CSARDTQEATGEQYF.

The chain carries TRBV7-9 and TRBJ1-4; a possible D gene is TRBD1 (5 bases). CDR1 and CDR2 from the germline V gene are SEHNR and FQNEAQ (reference sequence). The CDR3 spans 15 residues. V lost 1 base and J 5 bases, leaving 11 bases between the germline ends. CDR3 DNA sequence: TGTGCCAGCAGCTTAGTCCGGGGGTCAAATGAAAAACTGTTTTTT. Amino acids: CASSLVRGSNEKLFF.

The V gene is TRBV5-1, the J gene TRBJ2-2; D is unresolved. Per the germline V gene, CDR1 is SGHRS and CDR2 is YFSETQ. Trimming took off 4 bases at V and 8 bases at J, with 3 bases between the two ends. This CDR3 spans 10 amino acids. CDR3: CASSLGELFF. CDR3 DNA: TGCGCCAGCAGCCTAGGGGAGCTGTTTTTT.

The chain uses TRBV2 and TRBJ2-7; 7 nucleotides match TRBD1. Germline V gene sequence: CDR1 SNHLY, CDR2 FYNNEI. The V segment lost 7 bases and the J segment 4 bases; nucleotides outside the gene matches: 10. The CDR3 runs to 14 residues. This CDR3 reads CASMAGTGAYEQYF. The CDR3 nucleotides read TGTGCCAGCATGGCTGGCACAGGGGCTTACGAGCAGTACTTC.

The chain links TRBV7-9 to TRBJ2-1, with 8 bases aligning to TRBD2. The CDR3 is 15 amino acids. The J segment lost 8 bases and the V segment lost 2 bases, leaving 8 bases of the junction unmatched. Germline V gene sequence: CDR1 SEHNR, CDR2 FQNEAQ (reference sequence). The CDR3 is CASSLRSGSPYEQFF. CDR3 DNA: TGTGCCAGCAGCTTAAGGAGCGGGAGTCCTTATGAGCAGTTCTTC. The full variable domain, in which reference TRBV7-9 and TRBJ2-1 provide the parts outside the CDR3, is DTGVSQNPRHKITKRGQNVTFRCDPISEHNRLYWYRQTLGQGPEFLTYFQNEAQLEKSRLLSDRFSAERPKGSFSTLEIQRTEQGDSAMYLCASSLRSGSPYEQFFGPGTRLTVL.

The V gene is TRBV10-3, the J gene TRBJ1-2; 11 bases are shared with TRBD1. The V and J ends lost 6 bases and 2 bases, in that order; junction bases with no gene match: 2. The CDR3 extends over 14 amino acids. The germline gives CDR1 ENHRY, CDR2 SYGVKD. DNA of the CDR3: TGTGCCATCAGGGGGACAGGGGGAAACTATGGCTACACCTTC. Translating it yields CAIRGTGGNYGYTF.